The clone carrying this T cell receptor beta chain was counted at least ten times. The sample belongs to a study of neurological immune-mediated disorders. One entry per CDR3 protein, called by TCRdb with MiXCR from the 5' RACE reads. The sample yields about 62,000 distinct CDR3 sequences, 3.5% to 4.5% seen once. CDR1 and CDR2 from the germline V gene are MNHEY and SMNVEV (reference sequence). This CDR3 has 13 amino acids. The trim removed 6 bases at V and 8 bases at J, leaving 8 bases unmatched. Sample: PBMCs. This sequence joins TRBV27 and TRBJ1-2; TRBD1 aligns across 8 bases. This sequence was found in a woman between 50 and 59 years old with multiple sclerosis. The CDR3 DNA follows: TGTGCCAGCAGACAAGGACAGGGAGGAGGCTACACCTTC. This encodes CASRQGQGGGYTF.